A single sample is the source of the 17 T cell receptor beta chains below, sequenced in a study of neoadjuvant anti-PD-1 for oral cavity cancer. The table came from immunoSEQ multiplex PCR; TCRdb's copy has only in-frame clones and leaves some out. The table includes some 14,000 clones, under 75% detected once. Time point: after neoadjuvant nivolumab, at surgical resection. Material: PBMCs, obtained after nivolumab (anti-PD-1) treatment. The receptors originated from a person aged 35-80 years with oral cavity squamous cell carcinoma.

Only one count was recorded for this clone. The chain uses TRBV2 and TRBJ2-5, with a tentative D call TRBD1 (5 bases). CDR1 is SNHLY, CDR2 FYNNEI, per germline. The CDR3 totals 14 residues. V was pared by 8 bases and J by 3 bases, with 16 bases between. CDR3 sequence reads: CASGQGAREETQYF. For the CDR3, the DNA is TGTGCCAGCGGACAAGGTGCCCGAGAAGAGACCCAGTACTTC.

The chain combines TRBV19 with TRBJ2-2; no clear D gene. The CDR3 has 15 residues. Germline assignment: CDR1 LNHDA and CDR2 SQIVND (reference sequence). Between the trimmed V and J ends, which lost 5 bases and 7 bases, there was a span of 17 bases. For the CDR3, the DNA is TGTGCCAGTAGTTTCTCCTCCTTAGACAACGGGGAGCTGTTTTTT. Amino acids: CASSFSSLDNGELFF.

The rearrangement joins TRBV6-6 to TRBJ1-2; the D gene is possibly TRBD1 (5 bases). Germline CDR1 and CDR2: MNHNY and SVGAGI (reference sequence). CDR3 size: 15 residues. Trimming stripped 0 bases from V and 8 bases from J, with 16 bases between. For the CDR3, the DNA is TGTGCCAGCAGTTACTCAAATGCCGGGACGGGAGGCTACACCTTC. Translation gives CASSYSNAGTGGYTF.

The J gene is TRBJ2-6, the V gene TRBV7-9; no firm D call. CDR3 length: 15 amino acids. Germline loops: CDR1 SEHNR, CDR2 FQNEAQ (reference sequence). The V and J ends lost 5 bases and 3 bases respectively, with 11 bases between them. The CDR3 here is CASSPYLGGANVLTF. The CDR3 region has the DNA TGTGCCAGCAGCCCGTACCTGGGTGGGGCCAACGTCCTGACTTTC.

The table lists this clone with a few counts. For the CDR3, the DNA is TGTGCCAGTAGTATAGTCGGGGGAGGTGGGACTGAAGCTTTCTTT. Translation gives CASSIVGGGGTEAFF. The rearrangement uses TRBV19 and TRBJ1-1; D is possibly TRBD1 (5 bases). V shed 1 base and J shed 5 bases, with 14 bases lying between them. The CDR3 sequence is 15 residues long. Looked up from germline, CDR1 is LNHDA and CDR2 is SQIVND (reference sequence).

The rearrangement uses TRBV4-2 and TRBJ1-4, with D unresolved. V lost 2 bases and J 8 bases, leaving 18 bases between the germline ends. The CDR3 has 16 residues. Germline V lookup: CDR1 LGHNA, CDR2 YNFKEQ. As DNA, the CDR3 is TGTGCCAGCAGCCAACAAAGTAGGGTTTCAACGGAAAAACTGTTTTTT. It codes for CASSQQSRVSTEKLFF.

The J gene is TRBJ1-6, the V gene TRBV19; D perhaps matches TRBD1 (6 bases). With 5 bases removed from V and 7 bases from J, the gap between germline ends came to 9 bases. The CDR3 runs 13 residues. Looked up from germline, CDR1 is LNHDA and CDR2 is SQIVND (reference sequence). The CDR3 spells CASSPRGNSPLHF. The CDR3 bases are TGTGCCAGTAGTCCGAGGGGGAATTCACCCCTCCACTTT.

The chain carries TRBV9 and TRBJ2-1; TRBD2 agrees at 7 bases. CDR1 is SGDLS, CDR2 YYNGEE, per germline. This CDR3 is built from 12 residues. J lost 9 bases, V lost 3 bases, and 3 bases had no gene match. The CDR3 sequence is CASSGWGGEQFF. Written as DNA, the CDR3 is TGTGCCAGCAGCGGATGGGGGGGTGAGCAGTTCTTC. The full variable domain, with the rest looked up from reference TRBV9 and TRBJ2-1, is DSGVTQTPKHLITATGQRVTLRCSPRSGDLSVYWYQQSLDQGLQFLIQYYNGEERAKGNILERFSAQQFPDLHSELNLSSLELGDSALYFCASSGWGGEQFFGPGTRLTVL.

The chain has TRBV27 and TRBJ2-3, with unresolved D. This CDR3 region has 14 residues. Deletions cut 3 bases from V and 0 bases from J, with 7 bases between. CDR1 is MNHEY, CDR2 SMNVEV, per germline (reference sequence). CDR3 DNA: TGTGCCAGCAGTTTCACAGCAAGCACAGATACGCAGTATTTT. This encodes CASSFTASTDTQYF.

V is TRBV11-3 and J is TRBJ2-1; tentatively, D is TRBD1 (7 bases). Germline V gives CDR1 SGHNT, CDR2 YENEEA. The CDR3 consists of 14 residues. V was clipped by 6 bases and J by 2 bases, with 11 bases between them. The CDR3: CASSQGGPYNEQFF. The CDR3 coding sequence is TGTGCCAGCAGTCAGGGGGGACCCTACAATGAGCAGTTCTTC. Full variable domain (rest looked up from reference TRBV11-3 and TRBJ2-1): EAGVVQSPRYKIIEKKQPVAFWCNPISGHNTLYWYLQNLGQGPELLIRYENEEAVDDSQLPKDRFSAERLKGVDSTLKIQPAELGDSAVYLCASSQGGPYNEQFFGPGTRLTVL.

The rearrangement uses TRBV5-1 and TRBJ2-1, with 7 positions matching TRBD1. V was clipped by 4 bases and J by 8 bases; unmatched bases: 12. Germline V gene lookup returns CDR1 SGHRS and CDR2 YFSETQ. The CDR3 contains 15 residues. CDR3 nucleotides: TGCGCCAGCAGCATCCGGGACAGCCTTGTGCATGAGCAGTTCTTC. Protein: CASSIRDSLVHEQFF.

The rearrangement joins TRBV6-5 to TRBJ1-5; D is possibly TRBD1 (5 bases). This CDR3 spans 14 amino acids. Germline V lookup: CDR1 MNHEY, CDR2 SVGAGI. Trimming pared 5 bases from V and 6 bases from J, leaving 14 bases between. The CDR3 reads CASSEEGPPQPQHF. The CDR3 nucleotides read TGTGCCAGCAGTGAAGAGGGGCCCCCTCAGCCCCAGCATTTT.

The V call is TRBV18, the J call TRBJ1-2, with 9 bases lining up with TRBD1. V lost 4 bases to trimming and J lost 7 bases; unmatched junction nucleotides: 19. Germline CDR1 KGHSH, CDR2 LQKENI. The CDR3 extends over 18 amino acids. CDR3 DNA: TGTGCCAGCTCACGTCGACAGGGGGTCCAACCAATGGAAGGTGGCTACACCTTC. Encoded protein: CASSRRQGVQPMEGGYTF.

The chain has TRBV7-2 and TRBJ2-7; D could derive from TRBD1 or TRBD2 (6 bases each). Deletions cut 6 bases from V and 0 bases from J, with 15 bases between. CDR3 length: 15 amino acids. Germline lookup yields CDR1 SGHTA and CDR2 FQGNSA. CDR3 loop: CASRTPGGHSYEQYF. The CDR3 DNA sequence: TGTGCCAGCAGGACCCCCGGGGGACACTCCTACGAGCAGTACTTC.

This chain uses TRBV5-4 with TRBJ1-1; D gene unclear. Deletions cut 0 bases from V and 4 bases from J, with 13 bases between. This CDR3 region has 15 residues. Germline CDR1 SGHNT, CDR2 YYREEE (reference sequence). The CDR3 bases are TGTGCCAGCAGCTTGGGGCCCACCTCGGCCACTGAAGCTTTCTTT. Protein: CASSLGPTSATEAFF. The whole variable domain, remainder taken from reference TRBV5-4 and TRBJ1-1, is ETGVTQSPTHLIKTRGQQVTLRCSSQSGHNTVSWYQQALGQGPQFIFQYYREEENGRGNFPPRFSGLQFPNYSSELNVNALELDDSALYLCASSLGPTSATEAFFGQGTRLTVV.

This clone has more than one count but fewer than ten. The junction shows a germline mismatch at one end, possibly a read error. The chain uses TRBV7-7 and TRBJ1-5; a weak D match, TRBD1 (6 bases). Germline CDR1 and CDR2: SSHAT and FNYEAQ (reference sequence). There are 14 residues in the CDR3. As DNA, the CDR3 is TGTGCTAGCAGCTGGGACATAGGGAATCAGCCCCAGCATTTT. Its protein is CASSWDIGNQPQHF.

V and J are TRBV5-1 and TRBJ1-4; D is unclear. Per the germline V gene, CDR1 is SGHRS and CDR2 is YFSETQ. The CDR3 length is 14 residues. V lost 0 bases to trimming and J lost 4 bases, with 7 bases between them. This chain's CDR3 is CASSLGDRNEKLFF. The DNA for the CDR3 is TGCGCCAGCAGCTTGGGAGATCGTAATGAAAAACTGTTTTTT.